The entry that follows covers one T cell receptor beta chain sequence. Its antigen is still unknown. Base qualities are not provided; no much larger clone lies one nucleotide away. The junction shows trimming of 3 bases on V and 7 bases on J, and the gene matches do not reach 9 bases of it. From the germline V gene, CDR1 is SGHVS and CDR2 is FQNEAQ. Inclusive of the bounding cysteine and phenylalanine, the CDR3 is 15 residues long. Kept here is only the CDR3 DNA, which spans 45 bases and is read in frame from base 1. The data belong to a study of shared clonotypes between healthy human individuals (dated by TCRdb to about 2020). Context from the whole study: A few men and a couple of women, aged 18 to 49 years, made up the cohort. Per donor, three plates each were used for CD4 naive and CD4 memory, two for CD8 naive, and one for CD8 memory. The study deeply sequenced blood TCR repertoires of about 5 healthy adults to estimate repertoire size and the extent of clonotype sharing between individuals. To increase sequencing depth and limit assay-specific biases, TCR repertoire library preparation and sequencing were carried out by different laboratories using diverse techniques. Between about 0.9 and 10 billion PBMCs per donor were obtained by leukapheresis. Results and caveats for the whole study, not just this receptor: Naive subsets generally had larger estimated clonotype richness than memory subsets. Pairwise subsampling led to the expectation that sequencing depth would affect the degree of clonotype sharing among donors. The genetic and exposure-history diversity represented was limited by the small number of donors. Sampling was limited to blood, and TCR repertoires in tissue likely differ from TCR repertoires in blood. About 4.5% of naive CD4, around 3.5% of naive CD8, around 2.3% of memory CD4, and about 0.4% of memory CD8 clonotypes were shared across several donors. Rarefaction of sorted-subset datasets indicated incomplete sequencing despite the large sequencing depth. Compared with non-shared clonotypes, the clonotypes found in all four sorted-subset donors had higher generation probabilities.

The donors were healthy, HIV-negative adults with no recently reported acute infections or vaccinations. All donors were Caucasian adults living in Nashville, Tennessee, USA. CD4+ T cells were enriched by magnetic negative selection; naive cells were then positively selected on CD45RA, and the negative fraction formed the memory subset. Blood was obtained by leukapheresis, after which PBMCs were separated by Ficoll-Histopaque density gradient centrifugation and cryopreserved in liquid nitrogen vapor phase. Analytical flow cytometry was used to check the purity and quantity of every magnetically sorted T cell population. From each sorted fraction, genomic DNA was isolated and quantified by UV absorbance on a Nanodrop 2000c. TCR CDR3 regions were amplified from genomic DNA by multiplex PCR using the deep immunoSEQ assay. Extracted genomic DNA from each cell subset was spread evenly across all wells of several immunoSEQ 96-well plates, with each plate serving as a replicate. For sorted subsets, each replicate PCR was loaded with 200 ng genomic DNA, equivalent to 25,000 to 35,000 T cell genomes. Purified libraries were quantified with a Qubit 3.0 fluorometer, sized on a Bioanalyzer 2100, and re-quantified with the KAPA Library Quantification kit. Every immunoSEQ 96-well plate was sequenced on a separate single-read 150-cycle Illumina NextSeq 550 flow cell. The paper's data handling went like this. The immunoSEQ output contained only junctional sequences without quality scores, so filtering could not match that applied to full-length reads. Sequences were annotated with PyIR, a Python wrapper for IgBLAST v1.9, and V/J genes and CDR3 were assigned using IMGT germline references. Any read was removed if the V/J assignment was weak (E-value above 1e-6), the CDR3 was missing, or the read contained stop codons, out-of-frame junctions, or ambiguous translated residues. V3J clonotypes were defined as sequences sharing the same inferred V gene, J gene, and CDR3 amino acid sequence. Percentage overlap between repertoires was computed as shared unique clonotypes divided by the size of the smaller repertoire. RTK rarefaction, the Chao1 estimator, and Recon v2.1 estimates of unobserved clonotypes were used to assess repertoire richness. Generation probabilities were computed with OLGA for all TCRbeta clonotypes obtained by the gDNA method from a handful of donors. TCRdb stores this immuneACCESS table with in-frame sequences only. Part of the clones is absent; in the studies checked, under half of the shortfall reflects unresolved V genes, and no reason is known for the rest. V and J calls and clone size are those listed in that table; D and trimming were worked out from the DNA. For this sample the table gives about a million clones, of which approximately 70% were detected only once. The ten top clones hold roughly 1.5% of the sample.

This TCR came from a man aged 18 to 35 in good health. The rearranged chain carries TRBV7-8 and TRBJ2-3; 8 nucleotides in the junction match TRBD2. Sample: memory CD4+ T cells sorted from blood. The cell subset or site tag for this specimen amounts to: CD45RA-negative fraction. The CDR3 has the sequence CASSFTGGGGNTQYF. The base sequence is TGTGCCAGCAGCTTCACTGGGGGCGGGGGGAATACGCAGTATTTT. Here the CDR3 is joined to the reference TRBV7-8 and TRBJ2-3 genes, and the full variable domain is: GAGVSQSPRYKVAKRGQDVALRCDPISGHVSLFWYQQALGQGPEFLTYFQNEAQLDKSGLPSDRFFAERPEGSVSTLKIQRTQQEDSAVYLCASSFTGGGGNTQYFGPGTRLTVL.